The clone carrying this TCR beta chain was detected only a few times. A second PCR, run for about 6 to 12 cycles, used a sample-barcoded 5' primer plus a J-beta primer mix. TCRdb redid the calling of the 5' RACE reads with MiXCR, one entry per CDR3 protein. Of about 1,500,000 distinct CDR3 sequences listed, roughly 27% are singletons. This sample was taken from a study of blood T cells in healthy people across ages. Isolation of PBMCs gave at least 7 million cells per sample. V shed 6 bases and J shed 6 bases, with 21 bases lying between them. The CDR3 is 15 residues long. CDR1 is MDHEN, CDR2 SYDVKM, per germline.

This TCR derives from a woman aged 30 to 39 in good health. Sequencing input: blood. The J gene is TRBJ2-7, the V gene TRBV28; D is perhaps TRBD2 (7 bases). CDR3 coding DNA: TGTGCCAGCAGCCCCCGATTACTAGGGGGGGGCGAGCAGTACTTC. This gives the protein CASSPRLLGGGEQYF.